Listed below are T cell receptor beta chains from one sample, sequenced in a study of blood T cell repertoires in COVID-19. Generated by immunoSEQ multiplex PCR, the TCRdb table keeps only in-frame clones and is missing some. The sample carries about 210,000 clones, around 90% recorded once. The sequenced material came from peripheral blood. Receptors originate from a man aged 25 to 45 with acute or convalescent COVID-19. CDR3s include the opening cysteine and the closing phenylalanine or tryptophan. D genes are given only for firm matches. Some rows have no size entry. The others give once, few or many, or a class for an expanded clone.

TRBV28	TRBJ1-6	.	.	TGTGCCAGCACCCCCCAGCGGGGCAGTGGGATCCATAATTCACCCCTCCACTTT	CASTPQRGSGIHNSPLHF
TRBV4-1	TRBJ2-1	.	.	TGCGCCAGCAGCCATCCGACTAGAAAGGGTTGGGTAGAGCAGTTCTTC	CASSHPTRKGWVEQFF
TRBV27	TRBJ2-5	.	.	TGTGCCACATCGAGGGACTACCAAGAGACCCAGTACTTC	CATSRDYQETQYF
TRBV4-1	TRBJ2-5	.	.	TGCGCCAGCAGCCAACGGAATCGGGGGACCCAGTACTTC	CASSQRNRGTQYF
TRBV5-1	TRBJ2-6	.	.	TGCGCCAGCAGCTTGTTTAGTTTCTCTGGGGCCAACGTCCTGACTTTC	CASSLFSFSGANVLTF
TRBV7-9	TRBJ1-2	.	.	TGTGCCAGCAGCCCCCACGTCCCGTGGCTGCTCTATGGCTACACCTTC	CASSPHVPWLLYGYTF
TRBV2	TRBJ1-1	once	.	TGTGCCAGCAGTGTTGGAGGGGTCACTGAAGCTTTCTTT	CASSVGGVTEAFF
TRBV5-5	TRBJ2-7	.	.	TGTGCCAGCAGCTTGGCCGGGGGTGCTTTAAAGTACGAGCAGTACTTC	CASSLAGGALKYEQYF
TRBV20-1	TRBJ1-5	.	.	TGCAGTGCTAGCTACGGTCAGCCCCAGCATTTT	CSASYGQPQHF
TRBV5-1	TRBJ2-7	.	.	TGCGCCAGCAGCCCGTACCCACAGGGTACATCCTACGAGCAGTACTTC	CASSPYPQGTSYEQYF
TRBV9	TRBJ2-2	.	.	TGTGCCAGCAGCGCCAGATCGAACACCGGGGAGCTGTTTTTT	CASSARSNTGELFF
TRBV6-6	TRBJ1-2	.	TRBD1	TGTGCCAGCAGTCCGCCACCGGTGAGGGGGCCGGCTGGCTACACCTTC	CASSPPPVRGPAGYTF
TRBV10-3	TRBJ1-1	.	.	TGTAACTCAGGGGATACGGAGAGTTACACTGAAGCTTTCTTT	CNSGDTESYTEAFF
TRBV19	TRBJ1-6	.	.	TGTGCCAGTACCGGTAGTAGGGGTAGATTGGGACCCCTCCACTTT	CASTGSRGRLGPLHF
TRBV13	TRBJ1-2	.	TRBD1	TGTGCCAGCAGCACCCGATCAGGACAGGGAGAGTATGGCTACACCTTC	CASSTRSGQGEYGYTF
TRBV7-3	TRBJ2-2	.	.	TGTGCCAGCGGCCGTTTCGTCCCCGGGGAGCTGTTTTTT	CASGRFVPGELFF
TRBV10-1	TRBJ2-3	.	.	TGCGCCAGCAGCGATGGACAGTTTAGCACAGATACGCAGTATTTT	CASSDGQFSTDTQYF
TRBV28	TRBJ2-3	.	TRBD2	TGTGCCAGCAGTTTATTGGGGACTAGCGGTTACACAGATACGCAGTATTTT	CASSLLGTSGYTDTQYF
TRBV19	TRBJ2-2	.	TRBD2	TGTGCCAGTAGGCCCTCTAGCGGGAGAGGCACCGGGGAGCTGTTTTTT	CASRPSSGRGTGELFF
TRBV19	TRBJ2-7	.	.	TGTGCCAGTAGTATTAACAGGGATCCCTACGAGCAGTACTTC	CASSINRDPYEQYF
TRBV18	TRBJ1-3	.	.	TGTGCCAGCTCACCATCTGGAGATTCTGGCTCTGGAAACACCATATATTTT	CASSPSGDSGSGNTIYF
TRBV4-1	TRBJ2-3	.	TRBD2	TGCGCCAGCAGCCAAGAGGGACTAGCGGGAGCAGATACGCAGTATTTT	CASSQEGLAGADTQYF
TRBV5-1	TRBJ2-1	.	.	TGCGCCAGCAGCTTGGGACACACCTACAATGAGCAGTTCTTC	CASSLGHTYNEQFF
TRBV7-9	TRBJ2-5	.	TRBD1	TGTGCCAGCAGCCGGATAACAGGGGGCGTTGCAGAGACCCAGTACTTC	CASSRITGGVAETQYF
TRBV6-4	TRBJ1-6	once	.	TGTGCCAGCAGCCCCCTAAACAGCCGAAATTCACCCCTCCACTTT	CASSPLNSRNSPLHF
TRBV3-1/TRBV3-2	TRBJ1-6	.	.	TGTGCCAGCAGCCAAGATTACGGGGGGCCTTCACCCCTCCACTTT	CASSQDYGGPSPLHF
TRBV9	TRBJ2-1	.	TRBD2	TGTGCCAGCAGCGTAGAGAAGCTAGCGGGAGATTTTGATGAGCAGTTCTTC	CASSVEKLAGDFDEQFF
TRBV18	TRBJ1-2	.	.	TGTGCCAGCTCACCACCGGGCACGAACTATGGCTACACCTTC	CASSPPGTNYGYTF
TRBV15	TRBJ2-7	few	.	TGTGCCACCAGCAGAGATAGAGGGCGCGAGCAGTACTTC	CATSRDRGREQYF
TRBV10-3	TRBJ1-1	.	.	TGTGCCTCGAGGGGGTCCGAAGCTTTCTTT	CASRGSEAFF